The 14 T cell receptor beta chains reported below all come from one sample, sequenced in a study of shared clonotypes between healthy human individuals. The data were produced by immunoSEQ multiplex PCR, yet TCRdb's version contains in-frame clones alone and is incomplete. This table holds hundreds of thousands of clones, 90% to 96% found once. The sequenced material came from naive CD4+ T cells sorted from blood. Subset here: CD45RA+ positively selected. The receptors originated from a woman aged 25-40 years in good health.

The gene calls are TRBV7-2 and TRBJ2-1; 12 bases agree with TRBD2. J gave up 2 bases and V 3 bases, and 8 bases lay outside the gene matches. The V gene's germline CDR1 is SGHTA and CDR2 FQGNSA. The CDR3 spans 18 residues. The CDR3 sequence: CASSFSWTSGNPYNEQFF. As DNA, the CDR3 is TGTGCCAGCAGCTTCTCGTGGACTAGCGGGAACCCCTACAATGAGCAGTTCTTC.

This chain joins TRBV11-2 and TRBJ1-4, with a weak D call TRBD1 (5 bases). This CDR3 comprises 14 residues. The germline CDR1 and CDR2 sequences are SGHAT and FQNNGV. Trimming cost V 5 bases and J 9 bases, with 16 bases left between them. CDR3 bases: TGTGCCAGCAGCCCCGGAGGGGCAGGGCAAAAACTGTTTTTT. It is translated as CASSPGGAGQKLFF.

The DNA for the CDR3 is TGTGCCAGCAGCTTGGGGGGGAAAGCAACTAATGAAAAACTGTTTTTT. Translating it yields CASSLGGKATNEKLFF. The V and J genes are TRBV7-2 and TRBJ1-4; D perhaps matches TRBD1 (5 bases). V was trimmed by 3 bases and J by 0 bases, leaving 11 bases between them. CDR3 length: 16 amino acids. CDR1 is SGHTA and CDR2 is FQGNSA in the germline V gene.

The chain combines TRBV7-8 with TRBJ1-3; D remains unclear. The germline V gene encodes CDR1 SGHVS and CDR2 FQNEAQ. There are 16 residues in the CDR3. The V end lost 4 bases, the J end lost 0 bases, and 13 bases lay between the germline ends. The CDR3 nucleotides are TGTGCCAGCAGCTCCCCGACTCTCGTCTCTGGAAACACCATATATTTT. Its translation: CASSSPTLVSGNTIYF.

The V call is TRBV27, the J call TRBJ1-1; no clear D gene. Between the trimmed V and J ends, which lost 3 bases and 4 bases, there was a span of 9 bases. Germline V gives CDR1 MNHEY, CDR2 SMNVEV (reference sequence). The CDR3 is 13 residues long. CDR3 region: CASSFREITEAFF. CDR3 nucleotides: TGTGCCAGCAGTTTCCGGGAAATCACTGAAGCTTTCTTT.

This sequence joins TRBV15 and TRBJ2-5, with no clear D. The J call may be mistaken, given a closer DNA end match to TRBJ2-7. The length of the CDR3 is 14 residues. The germline CDR1 and CDR2 sequences are LNHNV and YYDKDF (reference sequence). The CDR3 region is CATSRDSWSNEQYF. The CDR3 bases are TGTGCCACCAGCAGAGATTCGTGGTCCAACGAGCAGTACTTC.

This chain connects TRBV28 to TRBJ1-4, with no clear D. Per germline, CDR1 MDHEN and CDR2 SYDVKM. V was trimmed by 8 bases and J by 8 bases, leaving 6 bases between them. This CDR3 is built from 10 residues. CDR3 sequence reads: CASGEEKLFF. The DNA for the CDR3 is TGTGCCAGCGGAGAAGAAAAACTGTTTTTT.

This clone turned up a few times. This sequence joins TRBV5-1 and TRBJ1-1; 8 positions agree with TRBD1. The CDR3 totals 16 residues. The V segment lost 2 bases and the J segment 2 bases; nucleotides outside the gene matches: 8. From germline, CDR1 is SGHRS and CDR2 YFSETQ. In nucleotides, the CDR3 is TGCGCCAGCAGCTTAGGACAGGGAGACTTCAACACTGAAGCTTTCTTT. Protein product: CASSLGQGDFNTEAFF.

The rearrangement uses TRBV11-2 and TRBJ2-1; 9 bases fit TRBD2. Germline assignment: CDR1 SGHAT and CDR2 FQNNGV. With V trimmed by 6 bases and J by 6 bases, 9 bases remained unmatched. This CDR3 is 15 amino acids long. The DNA of the CDR3 is TGTGCCAGCAGGCGGACTAGCGAAGTGGGCAATGAGCAGTTCTTC. Residues: CASRRTSEVGNEQFF.

Here the CDR3 DNA reads TGCGCCAGCAGCCCGGGGGTGGAGGGCCCCACTGAAGCTTTCTTT. This gives the protein CASSPGVEGPTEAFF. The gene calls are TRBV5-1 and TRBJ1-1; weak D call: TRBD1 (5 bases). The ends were cut back, 4 bases at V and 4 bases at J, with 17 bases in the middle. The CDR3 is made up of 15 amino acids. Germline values: CDR1 SGHRS, CDR2 YFSETQ.

This chain joins TRBV28 and TRBJ2-7; 7 positions agree with TRBD2. This CDR3 is 13 amino acids long. Germline V CDR1 and CDR2: MDHEN, SYDVKM. J was trimmed by 3 bases and V by 10 bases; bases with no gene match: 9. CDR3 DNA sequence: TGTGCCACCAACGTACCGGGAGGCTACGAGCAGTACTTC. It encodes CATNVPGGYEQYF.

This clone is a singleton in its sample. V is TRBV9 and J is TRBJ2-7; D tentatively reads TRBD1 or TRBD2 (5 bases each). The germline CDR1 and CDR2 sequences are SGDLS and YYNGEE. The V end was cut by 4 bases, the J end by 2 bases, with 13 bases between. The CDR3 spans 14 residues. Here the CDR3 DNA reads TGTGCCAGCAGCTCCCGGGACGGTACCTACGAGCAGTACTTC. This codes for CASSSRDGTYEQYF.

As to this clone: Mismatch with germline at one junction end may stem from a read error. This sample includes further DNA sequences coding for the same CDR3. The gene calls are TRBV28 and TRBJ2-7, with D tentatively TRBD1 or TRBD2 (5 bases each). The CDR3 sequence is 11 residues long. Germline V gene data show CDR1 as MDHEN and CDR2 as SYDVKM. In DNA, the CDR3 is TGTGCTAGCAGCTTGGGGGTCGAGCAGTACTTC. This sequence encodes CASSLGVEQYF.

In its sample, this clone was seen once. CDR3 DNA: TGTGCCAGCAGTGAAAAGAGGACAGCAACTAATGAAAAACTGTTTTTT. Its translation: CASSEKRTATNEKLFF. The V and J genes are TRBV6-1 and TRBJ1-4; D might be TRBD1 (6 bases). CDR1 and CDR2 (germline): MNHNS, SASEGT. The CDR3 runs 16 residues. Trimming shortened V by 2 bases and J by 0 bases, and 10 bases separated the two germline ends.